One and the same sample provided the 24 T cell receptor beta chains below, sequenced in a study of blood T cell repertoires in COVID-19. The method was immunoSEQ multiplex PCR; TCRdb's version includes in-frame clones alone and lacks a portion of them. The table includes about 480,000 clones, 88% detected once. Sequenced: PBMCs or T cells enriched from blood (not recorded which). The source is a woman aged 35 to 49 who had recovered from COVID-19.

This CDR3 reads CARGAGGRGETQYF. The DNA for the CDR3 is TGTGCCAGGGGAGCGGGAGGAAGGGGAGAGACCCAGTACTTC. The chain couples TRBV2 to TRBJ2-5; 9 nucleotides agree with TRBD2. The V gene end was trimmed by 9 bases and the J gene end by 4 bases; junction bases not matched to a gene: 9. Germline-derived CDR1 and CDR2 are SNHLY and FYNNEI. The CDR3 covers 14 residues.

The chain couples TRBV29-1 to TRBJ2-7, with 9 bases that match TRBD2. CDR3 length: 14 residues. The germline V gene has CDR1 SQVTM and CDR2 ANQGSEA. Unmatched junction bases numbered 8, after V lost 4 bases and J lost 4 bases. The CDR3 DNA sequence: TGCAGCGTTGTTGGGCTAGCGGGAAGGTACGAGCAGTACTTC. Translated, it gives CSVVGLAGRYEQYF.

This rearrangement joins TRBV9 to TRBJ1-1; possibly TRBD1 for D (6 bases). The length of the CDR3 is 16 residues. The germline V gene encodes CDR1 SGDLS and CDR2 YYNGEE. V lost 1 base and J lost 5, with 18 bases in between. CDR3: CASSVRGAGTGTEAFF. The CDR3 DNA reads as TGTGCCAGCAGCGTACGGGGGGCTGGAACGGGGACTGAAGCTTTCTTT.

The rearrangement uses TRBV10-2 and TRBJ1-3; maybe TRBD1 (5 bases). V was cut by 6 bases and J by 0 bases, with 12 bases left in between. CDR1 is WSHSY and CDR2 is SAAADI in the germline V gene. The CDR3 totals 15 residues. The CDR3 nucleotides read TGCGCCAGCAGGGGCGACGGGGGCTCTGGAAACACCATATATTTT. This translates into CASRGDGGSGNTIYF.

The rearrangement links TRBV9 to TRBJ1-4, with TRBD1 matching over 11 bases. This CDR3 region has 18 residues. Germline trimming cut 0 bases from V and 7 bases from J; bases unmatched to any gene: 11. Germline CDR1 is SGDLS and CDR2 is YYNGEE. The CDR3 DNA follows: TGTGCCAGCAGCGTAGCTACCGGGACAGGGGGGACTGGTGAAAAACTGTTTTTT. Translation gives CASSVATGTGGTGEKLFF.

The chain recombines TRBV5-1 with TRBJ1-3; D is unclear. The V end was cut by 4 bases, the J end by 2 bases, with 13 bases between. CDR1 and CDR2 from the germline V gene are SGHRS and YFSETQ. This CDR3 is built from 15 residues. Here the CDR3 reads CASSPGEGPGNTIYF. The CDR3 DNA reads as TGCGCCAGCAGCCCTGGTGAGGGTCCTGGAAACACCATATATTTT.

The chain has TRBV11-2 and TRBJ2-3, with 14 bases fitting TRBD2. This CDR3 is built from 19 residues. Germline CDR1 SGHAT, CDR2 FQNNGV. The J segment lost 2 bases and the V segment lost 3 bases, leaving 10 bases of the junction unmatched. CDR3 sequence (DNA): TGTGCCAGCAGCTTCGGACTAGCGGGAGGTTCGCTTTACACAGATACGCAGTATTTT. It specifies CASSFGLAGGSLYTDTQYF.

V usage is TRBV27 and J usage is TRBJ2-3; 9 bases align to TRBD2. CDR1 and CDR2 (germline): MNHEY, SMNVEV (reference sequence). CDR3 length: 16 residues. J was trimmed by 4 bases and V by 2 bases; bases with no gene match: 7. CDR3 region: CASSLVASGKSDTQYF. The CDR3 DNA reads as TGTGCCAGCAGTTTAGTGGCTAGCGGGAAATCAGATACGCAGTATTTT.

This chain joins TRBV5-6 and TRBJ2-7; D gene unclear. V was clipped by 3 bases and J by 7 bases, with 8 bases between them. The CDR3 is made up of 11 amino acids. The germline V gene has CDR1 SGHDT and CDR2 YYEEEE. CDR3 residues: CASSSLGEQYF. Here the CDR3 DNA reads TGTGCCAGCAGCTCCCTCGGGGAGCAGTACTTC.

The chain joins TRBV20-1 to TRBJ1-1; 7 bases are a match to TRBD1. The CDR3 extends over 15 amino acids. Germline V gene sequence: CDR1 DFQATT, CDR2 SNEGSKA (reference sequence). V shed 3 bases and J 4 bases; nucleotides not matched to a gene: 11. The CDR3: CSASFSTGVGTEAFF. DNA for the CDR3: TGCAGTGCTAGTTTCTCAACAGGGGTGGGCACTGAAGCTTTCTTT.

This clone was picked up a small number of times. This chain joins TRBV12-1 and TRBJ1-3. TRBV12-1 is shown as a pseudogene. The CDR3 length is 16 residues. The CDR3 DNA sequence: TGTGCCAGCAGCCTTAGGGAGGGGCTCTCTGGAAACACCATATATTTT. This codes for CASSLREGLSGNTIYF.

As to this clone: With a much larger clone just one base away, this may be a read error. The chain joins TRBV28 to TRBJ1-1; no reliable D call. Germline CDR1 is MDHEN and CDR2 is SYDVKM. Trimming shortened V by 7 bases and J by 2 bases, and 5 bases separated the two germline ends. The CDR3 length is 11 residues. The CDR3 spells CASTFNTEAFF. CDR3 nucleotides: TGTGCCAGCACCTTCAACACTGAAGCTTTCTTT.

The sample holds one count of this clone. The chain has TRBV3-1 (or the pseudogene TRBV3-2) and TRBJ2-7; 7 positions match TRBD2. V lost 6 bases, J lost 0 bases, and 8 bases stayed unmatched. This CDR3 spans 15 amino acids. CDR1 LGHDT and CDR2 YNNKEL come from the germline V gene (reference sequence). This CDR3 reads CASSPASGSSYEQYF. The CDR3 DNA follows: TGTGCCAGCAGTCCAGCTAGCGGAAGCTCCTACGAGCAGTACTTC.

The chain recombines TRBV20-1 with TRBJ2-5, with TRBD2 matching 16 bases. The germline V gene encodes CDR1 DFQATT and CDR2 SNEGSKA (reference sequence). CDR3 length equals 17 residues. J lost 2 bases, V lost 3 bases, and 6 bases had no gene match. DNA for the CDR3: TGCAGTGCTAGTGGGACTAGCGGGAGGGGGGAACAAGAGACCCAGTACTTC. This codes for CSASGTSGRGEQETQYF.

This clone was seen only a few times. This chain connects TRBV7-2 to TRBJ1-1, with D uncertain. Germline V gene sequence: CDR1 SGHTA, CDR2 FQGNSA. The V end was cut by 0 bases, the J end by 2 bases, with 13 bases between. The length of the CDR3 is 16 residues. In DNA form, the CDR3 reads TGTGCCAGCAGCTTAGCGGGGAGGCTACAAAACACTGAAGCTTTCTTT. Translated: CASSLAGRLQNTEAFF.

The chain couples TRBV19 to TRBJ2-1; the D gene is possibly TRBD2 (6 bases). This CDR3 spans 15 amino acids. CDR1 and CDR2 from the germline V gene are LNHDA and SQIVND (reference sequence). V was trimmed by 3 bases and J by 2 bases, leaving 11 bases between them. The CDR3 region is CASSMVGGTYNEQFF. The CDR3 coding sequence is TGTGCCAGTAGTATGGTCGGGGGAACCTACAATGAGCAGTTCTTC.

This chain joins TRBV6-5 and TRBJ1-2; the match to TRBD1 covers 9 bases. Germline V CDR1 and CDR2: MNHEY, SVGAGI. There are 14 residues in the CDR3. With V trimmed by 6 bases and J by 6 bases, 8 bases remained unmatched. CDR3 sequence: CASRFLQGANGYTF. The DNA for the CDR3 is TGTGCCAGCAGGTTTTTACAGGGGGCAAATGGCTACACCTTC.

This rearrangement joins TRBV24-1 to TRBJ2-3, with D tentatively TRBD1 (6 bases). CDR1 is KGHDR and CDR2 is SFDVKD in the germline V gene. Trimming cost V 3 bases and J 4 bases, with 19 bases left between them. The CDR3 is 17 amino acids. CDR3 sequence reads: CATSDQNPGWGPDTQYF. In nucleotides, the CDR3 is TGTGCCACCAGTGATCAAAATCCGGGGTGGGGGCCAGATACGCAGTATTTT.

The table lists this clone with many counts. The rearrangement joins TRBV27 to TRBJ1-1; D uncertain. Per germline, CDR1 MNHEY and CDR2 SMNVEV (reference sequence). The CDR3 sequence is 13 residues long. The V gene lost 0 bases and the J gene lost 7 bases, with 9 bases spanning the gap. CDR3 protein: CASSLSRQNEAFF. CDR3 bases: TGTGCCAGCAGTTTATCGAGACAAAATGAAGCTTTCTTT.

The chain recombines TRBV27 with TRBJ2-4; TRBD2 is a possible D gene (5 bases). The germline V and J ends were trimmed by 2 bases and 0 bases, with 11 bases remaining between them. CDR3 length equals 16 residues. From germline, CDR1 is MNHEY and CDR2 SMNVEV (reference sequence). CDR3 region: CASSLARDLAKNIQYF. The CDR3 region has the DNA TGTGCCAGCAGTTTAGCCCGGGATCTAGCCAAAAACATTCAGTACTTC.

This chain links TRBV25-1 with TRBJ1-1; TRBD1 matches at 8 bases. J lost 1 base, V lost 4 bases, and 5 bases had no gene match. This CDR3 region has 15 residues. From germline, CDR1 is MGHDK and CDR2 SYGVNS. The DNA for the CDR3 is TGTGCCAGCAGTGGCCGACAGGGGAAGAACACTGAAGCTTTCTTT. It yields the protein CASSGRQGKNTEAFF.

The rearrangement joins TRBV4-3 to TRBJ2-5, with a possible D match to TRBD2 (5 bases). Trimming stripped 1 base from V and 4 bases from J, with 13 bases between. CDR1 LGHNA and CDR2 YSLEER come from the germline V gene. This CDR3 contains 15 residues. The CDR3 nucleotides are TGCGCCAGCAGCCAAGCCGGAGGAAGAGGAGAGACCCAGTACTTC. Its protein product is CASSQAGGRGETQYF.

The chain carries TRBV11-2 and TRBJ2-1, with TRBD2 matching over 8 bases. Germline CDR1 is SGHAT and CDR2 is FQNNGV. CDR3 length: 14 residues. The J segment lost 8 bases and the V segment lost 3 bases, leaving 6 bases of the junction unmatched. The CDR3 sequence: CASSFAGGFDEQFF. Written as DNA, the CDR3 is TGTGCCAGCAGCTTTGCGGGAGGTTTCGATGAGCAGTTCTTC.

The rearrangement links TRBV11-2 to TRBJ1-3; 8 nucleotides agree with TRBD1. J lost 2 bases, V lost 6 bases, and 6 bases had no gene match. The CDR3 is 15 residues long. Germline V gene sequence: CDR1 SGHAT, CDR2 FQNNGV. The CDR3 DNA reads TGTGCCAGCAGTGCAGGGGGCGTAGCTGGAAACACCATATATTTT. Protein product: CASSAGGVAGNTIYF.